This T cell receptor beta chain derives from a study of blood T cell repertoires in COVID-19. As for the study in general: Specimens from acute and convalescent COVID-19 originated in the United States, Italy and Spain. In each case, the material was cDNA or gDNA derived from T cells, B-cell-depleted T cells, or PBMCs.

By sample share, this clone is medium-sized. As originally analysed: It was from reference gene primer amplification that nucleated cell counts were estimated. Assay used: immunoSEQ multiplex PCR; TCRdb lists only in-frame clones, some missing. V, J and clone size are those of that table, while D and trimming were read from the DNA. Of tens of thousands of clones in the sample, about 91% were seen once. This CDR3 is built from 17 residues. The germline CDR1 and CDR2 sequences are SGHVS and FQNEAQ. The V and J ends lost 2 bases and 1 base, in that order; junction bases with no gene match: 10. The clonotype comes from a woman of 80 years or more with acute or convalescent COVID-19. What was sequenced was peripheral blood. The rearrangement joins TRBV7-8 to TRBJ1-2; 7 bases line up with TRBD1. CDR3 protein: CASSLRDSQLLNYGYTF. The CDR3 DNA follows: TGTGCCAGCAGCTTAAGGGACAGTCAACTGCTTAACTATGGCTACACCTTC.